The 4 T cell receptor beta chains listed next were all sequenced from one sample in a study of T cell responses to AZD1222 COVID-19 vaccine. Sequencing was performed with immunoSEQ multiplex PCR; in TCRdb, only in-frame clones are kept and a portion is missing. The table has about 120,000 clones, about 93% seen once; the top ten hold 4% to 5%. This specimen consisted of peripheral blood, obtained 28 days after the second dose of the MenACWY control vaccine. Receptor source: an adult who received the MenACWY meningococcal vaccine as a control.

The chain is built from TRBV4-1 and TRBJ2-1; 9 bases align to TRBD1. With 5 bases clipped from V and 5 bases from J, the junction kept 7 bases outside the gene matches. The germline V gene encodes CDR1 MGHRA and CDR2 YSYEKL. The CDR3 runs to 15 residues. The CDR3, as DNA: TGCGCCAGCAGCATCCGGGACAGGGAAAACAATGAGCAGTTCTTC. It is translated as CASSIRDRENNEQFF.

The gene calls are TRBV11-1 and TRBJ2-7; TRBD1 matches at 7 bases. The V segment lost 6 bases and the J segment 2 bases; nucleotides outside the gene matches: 7. In germline, CDR1 is SGHAT, CDR2 FQDESV (reference sequence). The CDR3 consists of 14 residues. For the CDR3, the DNA is TGTGCCAGCAGTCGAGGGACAGTTCCCTACGAGCAGTACTTC. Protein product: CASSRGTVPYEQYF.

The CDR3 sequence is CAWSVGGKGYGYTF. For the CDR3, the DNA is TGTGCCTGGAGTGTGGGGGGGAAAGGCTATGGCTACACCTTC. The genes are TRBV30 and TRBJ1-2; tentatively, D is TRBD1 (5 bases). CDR3 length equals 14 residues. The V gene lost 0 bases and the J gene lost 4 bases, with 12 bases spanning the gap. The germline V gene encodes CDR1 GTSNPN and CDR2 SVGIG (reference sequence).

The chain carries TRBV28 and TRBJ2-7; D is ambiguous. Germline assignment: CDR1 MDHEN and CDR2 SYDVKM. V was cut by 5 bases and J by 4 bases, with 12 bases left in between. The CDR3 runs 13 residues. CDR3 bases: TGTGCCAGCAGTCCTATACGTCCGTACGAGCAGTACTTC. It is translated as CASSPIRPYEQYF.